These 24 T cell receptor beta chains share one sample of origin, sequenced in a study of blood T cells in healthy people across ages. Through a sample-barcoded 5' primer and a J-beta primer mix, a second PCR was run for 7 to 11 cycles. TCRdb used MiXCR to reprocess the 5' RACE reads, holding one entry per CDR3 protein. The sample holds approximately 1,700,000 distinct CDR3 sequences, roughly two fifths seen once. The sample comprised blood. The receptors originated from a human donor in good health.

This clonotype has just a few counts. The genes are TRBV6-5 and TRBJ2-7; a weak D match, TRBD1 (6 bases). The CDR3 has 16 residues. V was clipped by 0 bases and J by 2 bases, with 14 bases between them. CDR1 MNHEY and CDR2 SVGAGI come from the germline V gene. CDR3 loop: CASSYSSGHTTYEQYF. The CDR3 DNA sequence: TGTGCCAGCAGTTACTCGTCGGGACATACAACCTACGAGCAGTACTTC.

This clonotype has a handful of counts. The V and J genes are TRBV6-1 and TRBJ2-4, with 8 nucleotides matching TRBD1. The J call may be faulty, since TRBJ2-7 better matches the DNA end. Per germline, CDR1 MNHNS and CDR2 SASEGT. The CDR3 loop spans 16 amino acids. The chain's CDR3 is CVPRQGLKTGPYEQYF. The CDR3 DNA sequence: TGTGTCCCGAGACAGGGGCTGAAGACAGGACCCTACGAGCAGTACTTC.

A few counts support this clonotype. This chain uses TRBV5-1 with TRBJ1-4; TRBD1 matches at 8 bases. Trimming at V came to 2 bases and at J to 7 bases, leaving 4 bases not matched to a gene. The CDR3 runs 14 residues. Germline V gene data show CDR1 as SGHRS and CDR2 as YFSETQ. CDR3 sequence: CASSFDRGSEKLFF. DNA for the CDR3: TGCGCCAGCAGCTTTGACAGGGGAAGTGAAAAACTGTTTTTT.

The chain employs TRBV15 and TRBJ1-1, with D possibly being TRBD1 (5 bases). Germline-derived CDR1 and CDR2 are LNHNV and YYDKDF (reference sequence). The CDR3 covers 13 residues. V was pared by 5 bases and J by 5 bases, with 12 bases between. The CDR3 bases are TGTGCCACCAGCGGGGACTGGGAGACTGAAGCTTTCTTT. Amino acid sequence: CATSGDWETEAFF. The entire variable domain, with the rest obtained from reference TRBV15 and TRBJ1-1, is as follows: DAMVIQNPRYQVTQFGKPVTLSCSQTLNHNVMYWYQQKSSQAPKLLFHYYDKDFNNEADTPDNFQSRRPNTSFCFLDIRSPGLGDTAMYLCATSGDWETEAFFGQGTRLTVV.

This clonotype was detected once. The chain links TRBV10-3 to TRBJ2-1, with D perhaps TRBD2 (5 bases). CDR3 size: 11 residues. Trimming removed 10 bases at V and 13 bases at J, with 17 bases between. CDR1 and CDR2 (germline): ENHRY, SYGVKD. The CDR3: CATQEWETQFF. For the CDR3, the DNA is TGTGCCACTCAGGAATGGGAGACCCAGTTCTTC.

This clonotype has a handful of counts. The chain employs TRBV4-1 and TRBJ1-4, with a possible D match to TRBD1 (6 bases). The CDR3 has 15 amino acids. Germline V gene lookup returns CDR1 MGHRA and CDR2 YSYEKL. V was trimmed by 3 bases and J by 6 bases, leaving 14 bases between them. This CDR3 reads CASSHLWGADEKLFF. CDR3 sequence (DNA): TGCGCCAGCAGCCATTTGTGGGGGGCGGATGAAAAACTGTTTTTT.

The chain joins TRBV7-2 to TRBJ2-5; D remains ambiguous. Trimming removed 4 bases from V and 1 base from J, with 13 bases in between. The CDR3 runs to 15 residues. Germline CDR1 and CDR2: SGHTA and FQGNSA. The CDR3, as DNA: TGTGCCAGCAGCTACAGACCAGAAACCCAAGAGACCCAGTACTTC. Translated: CASSYRPETQETQYF.

This clonotype has just a few counts. The CDR3 spells CSVVEQGAYEQYF. The DNA of the CDR3 is TGCAGCGTTGTCGAACAGGGGGCTTACGAGCAGTACTTC. This sequence joins TRBV29-1 and TRBJ2-7; 9 bases agree with TRBD1. The V segment lost 4 bases and the J segment 4 bases; nucleotides outside the gene matches: 5. Per germline, CDR1 SQVTM and CDR2 ANQGSEA. The CDR3 loop spans 13 amino acids.

The sample holds a few counts of this clonotype. This chain joins TRBV20-1 and TRBJ1-5; no definite D call. CDR1 DFQATT and CDR2 SNEGSKA come from the germline V gene (reference sequence). The CDR3 sequence is 13 residues long. Trimming removed 3 bases from V and 10 bases from J, with 16 bases in between. The CDR3 spells CSASITDAGPQHF. In nucleotides, the CDR3 is TGCAGTGCTAGCATTACAGATGCTGGACCCCAGCATTTT.

A word on this clonotype: A much more abundant neighbour one base away suggests this may be a read error. V usage is TRBV29-1 and J usage is TRBJ2-4; D not certain. The DNA end is a closer match to TRBJ2-7, so the J assignment may be wrong. Per germline, CDR1 SQVTM and CDR2 ANQGSEA. This CDR3 is 13 amino acids long. This chain's CDR3 is CSVGSTSRDEQYF. DNA for the CDR3: TGCAGCGTTGGAAGCACCAGTAGGGACGAGCAGTACTTC.

The rearrangement links TRBV6-5 to TRBJ1-2; the match to TRBD1 covers 7 bases. V was clipped by 10 bases and J by 5 bases; unmatched bases: 7. Germline V gene data show CDR1 as MNHEY and CDR2 as SVGAGI. CDR3 length: 12 residues. CDR3 coding DNA: TGTGCCACCAAACAGGGGAGGTATGGCTACACCTTC. As protein: CATKQGRYGYTF.

The chain carries TRBV9 and TRBJ2-3, with 9 bases aligning to TRBD2. Germline lookup yields CDR1 SGDLS and CDR2 YYNGEE. The junction had 5 bases not matched to a gene; V was cut back by 0 bases and J by 3 bases. CDR3 length: 16 residues. DNA for the CDR3: TGTGCCAGCAGCGTAGGGGGTAGCGGGGGAACAGATACGCAGTATTTT. It encodes CASSVGGSGGTDTQYF.

The rearrangement uses TRBV20-1 and TRBJ2-7; 7 bases fit TRBD2. Germline values: CDR1 DFQATT, CDR2 SNEGSKA (reference sequence). V lost 6 bases, J lost 7 bases, and 15 bases stayed unmatched. The CDR3 is made up of 14 amino acids. In DNA, the CDR3 is TGCAGTGCGACCCCACTAGCGCCCTCCTGGGAGCAGTACTTC. Translation: CSATPLAPSWEQYF.

This clonotype was seen only a few times. The chain has TRBV5-1 and TRBJ2-4, with 9 bases fitting TRBD2. Looked up from germline, CDR1 is SGHRS and CDR2 is YFSETQ. J gave up 6 bases and V 2 bases, and 3 bases lay outside the gene matches. The length of the CDR3 is 14 residues. The CDR3 is CASSLSGGINIQYF. The DNA of the CDR3 is TGCGCCAGCAGCTTAAGCGGGGGGATAAACATTCAGTACTTC.

The chain couples TRBV28 to TRBJ1-5; D is ambiguous. Germline-derived CDR1 and CDR2 are MDHEN and SYDVKM. V was pared by 3 bases and J by 3 bases, with 9 bases between. There are 14 residues in the CDR3. This CDR3 reads CASSFLQLNQPQHF. The CDR3 DNA is TGTGCCAGCAGTTTTCTACAGCTCAATCAGCCCCAGCATTTT.

The genes are TRBV28 and TRBJ2-6; the D gene is possibly TRBD1 (6 bases). From germline, CDR1 is MDHEN and CDR2 SYDVKM. The CDR3 extends over 19 amino acids. Deletions cut 3 bases from V and 0 bases from J, with 18 bases between. As DNA, the CDR3 is TGTGCCAGCAGTTTTTACCGTAAAAGGGGGAGCTCTGGGGCCAACGTCCTGACTTTC. Translating gives CASSFYRKRGSSGANVLTF.

The chain has TRBV9 and TRBJ2-6; D is undetermined. There are 15 residues in the CDR3. CDR1 is SGDLS, CDR2 YYNGEE, per germline. V lost 3 bases to trimming and J lost 0 bases, with 7 bases between them. The CDR3 region has the DNA TGTGCCAGCAGCGGCGTTAACTCTGGGGCCAACGTCCTGACTTTC. This translates into CASSGVNSGANVLTF.

Only a few counts were recorded for this clonotype. This chain uses TRBV7-2 with TRBJ2-4; tentatively, D is TRBD2 (7 bases). Germline V lookup: CDR1 SGHTA, CDR2 FQGNSA. The CDR3 runs 12 residues. Trimming removed 3 bases from V and 11 bases from J, with 11 bases in between. The CDR3 here is CASSLGGGLQYF. The CDR3 DNA sequence: TGTGCCAGCAGCTTGGGGGGGGGCCTTCAGTACTTC.

This clonotype was found a few times. The J gene is TRBJ1-2, the V gene TRBV28; 11 positions match TRBD1. CDR3 length: 15 residues. The V gene's germline CDR1 is MDHEN and CDR2 SYDVKM. V lost 2 bases to trimming and J lost 8 bases; unmatched junction nucleotides: 7. The CDR3 spells CASSLTGQGARGYTF. The CDR3 DNA sequence: TGTGCCAGCAGTTTAACAGGACAGGGGGCCCGCGGCTACACCTTC.

The rearrangement joins TRBV9 to TRBJ2-3; TRBD2 matches 12 bases. Per the germline V gene, CDR1 is SGDLS and CDR2 is YYNGEE. CDR3 length equals 15 residues. The trim removed 2 bases at V and 4 bases at J, leaving 2 bases unmatched. CDR3 DNA: TGTGCCAGCAGCGTGGCTAGCGGGGGGGCAGATACGCAGTATTTT. Its translation is CASSVASGGADTQYF.

The sample holds a few counts of this clonotype. The chain has TRBV12-3 or TRBV12-4 and TRBJ2-1, with D tentatively TRBD1 (5 bases). Deletions cut 4 bases from V and 1 base from J, with 17 bases between. The CDR3 consists of 17 residues. CDR3 in amino acids: CASSSKPGFLSYNEQFF. DNA of the CDR3: TGTGCCAGCAGTTCAAAACCAGGGTTCCTGTCCTACAATGAGCAGTTCTTC.

The J gene is TRBJ2-3, the V gene TRBV12-3 or TRBV12-4; no definite D call. V was trimmed by 2 bases and J by 3 bases, leaving 15 bases between them. The CDR3 is 16 amino acids. CDR3 sequence (DNA): TGTGCCAGCAGTTTATTTCCCCGGACGACTACAGATACGCAGTATTTT. Translated, it gives CASSLFPRTTTDTQYF.

This clonotype was observed a few times. One junction end disagrees with the germline gene, perhaps due to a read error. This chain uses TRBV5-1 with TRBJ2-5; D uncertain. CDR1 and CDR2 (germline): SGHRS, YFSETQ. The CDR3 is 14 amino acids. CDR3 coding DNA: TGCGCCAGCTCGGCGACGACGGTACAAGAGGCCCAGTACTTC. Translating gives CASSATTVQEAQYF.

This clonotype was detected a few times. The V call is TRBV11-2, the J call TRBJ2-5, with 7 positions matching TRBD1. With 4 bases clipped from V and 1 base from J, the junction kept 12 bases outside the gene matches. CDR1 is SGHAT and CDR2 is FQNNGV in the germline V gene. The CDR3 runs to 17 residues. As DNA, the CDR3 is TGTGCCAGCAGCTCCAACACCCGGGACAGAGTCCAAGAGACCCAGTACTTC. This codes for CASSSNTRDRVQETQYF.